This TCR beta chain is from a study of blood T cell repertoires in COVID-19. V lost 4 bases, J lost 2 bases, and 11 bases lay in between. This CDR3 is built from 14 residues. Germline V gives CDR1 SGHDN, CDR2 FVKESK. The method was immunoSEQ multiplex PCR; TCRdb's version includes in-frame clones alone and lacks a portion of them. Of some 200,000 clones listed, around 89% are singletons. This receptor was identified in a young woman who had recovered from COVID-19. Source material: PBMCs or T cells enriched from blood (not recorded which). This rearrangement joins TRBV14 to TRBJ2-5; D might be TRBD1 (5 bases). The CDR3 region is CASSRKRGQETQYF. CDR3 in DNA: TGTGCCAGCAGCCGAAAAAGGGGACAAGAGACCCAGTACTTC.